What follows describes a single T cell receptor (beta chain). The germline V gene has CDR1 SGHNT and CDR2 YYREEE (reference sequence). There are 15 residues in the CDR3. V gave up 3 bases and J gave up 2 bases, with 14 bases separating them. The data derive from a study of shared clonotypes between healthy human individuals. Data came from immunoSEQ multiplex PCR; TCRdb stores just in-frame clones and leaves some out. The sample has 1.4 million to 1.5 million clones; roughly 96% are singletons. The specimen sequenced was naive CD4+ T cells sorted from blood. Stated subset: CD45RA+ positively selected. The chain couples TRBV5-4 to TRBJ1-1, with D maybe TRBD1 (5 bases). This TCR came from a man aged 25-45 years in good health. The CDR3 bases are TGTGCCAGCAGCTCAAAAACCGGGACCAACACTGAAGCTTTCTTT. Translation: CASSSKTGTNTEAFF.